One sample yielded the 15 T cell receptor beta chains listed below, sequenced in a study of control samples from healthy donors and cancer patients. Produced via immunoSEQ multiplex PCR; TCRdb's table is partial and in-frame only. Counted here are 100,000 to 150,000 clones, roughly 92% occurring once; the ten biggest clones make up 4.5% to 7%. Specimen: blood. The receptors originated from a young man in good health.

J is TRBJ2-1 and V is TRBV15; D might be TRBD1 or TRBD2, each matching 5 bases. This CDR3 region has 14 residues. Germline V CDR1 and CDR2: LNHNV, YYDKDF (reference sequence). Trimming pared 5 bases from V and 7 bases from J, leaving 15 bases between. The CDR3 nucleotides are TGTGCCACCAGCCTAGTCCCCGGGGCGAATGAGCAGTTCTTC. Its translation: CATSLVPGANEQFF.

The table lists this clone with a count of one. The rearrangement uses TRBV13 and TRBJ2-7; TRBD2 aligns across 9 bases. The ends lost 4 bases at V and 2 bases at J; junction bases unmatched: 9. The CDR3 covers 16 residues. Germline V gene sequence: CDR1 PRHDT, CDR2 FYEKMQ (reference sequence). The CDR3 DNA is TGTGCCAGCAGCTACTCCGAGGGCGGGGGGGCCTACGAGCAGTACTTC. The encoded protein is CASSYSEGGGAYEQYF.

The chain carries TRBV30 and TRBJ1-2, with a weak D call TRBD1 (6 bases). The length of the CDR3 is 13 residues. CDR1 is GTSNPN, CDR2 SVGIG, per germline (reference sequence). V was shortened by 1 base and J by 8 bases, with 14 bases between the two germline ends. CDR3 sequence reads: CAWSETDQGGYTF. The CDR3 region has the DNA TGTGCCTGGAGTGAAACGGATCAGGGGGGCTACACCTTC.

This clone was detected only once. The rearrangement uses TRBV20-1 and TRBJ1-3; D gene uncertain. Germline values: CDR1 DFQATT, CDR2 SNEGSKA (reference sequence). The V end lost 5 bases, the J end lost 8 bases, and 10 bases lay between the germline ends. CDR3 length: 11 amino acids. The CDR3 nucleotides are TGCAGTGCTGTGTCTCTCGACACCATATATTTT. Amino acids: CSAVSLDTIYF.

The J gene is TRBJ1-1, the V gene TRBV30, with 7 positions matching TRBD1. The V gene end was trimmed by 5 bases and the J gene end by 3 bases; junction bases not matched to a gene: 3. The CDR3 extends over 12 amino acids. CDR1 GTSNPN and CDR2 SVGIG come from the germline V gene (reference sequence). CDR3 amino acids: CAWGTEDTEAFF. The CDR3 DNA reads TGTGCCTGGGGGACAGAAGACACTGAAGCTTTCTTT.

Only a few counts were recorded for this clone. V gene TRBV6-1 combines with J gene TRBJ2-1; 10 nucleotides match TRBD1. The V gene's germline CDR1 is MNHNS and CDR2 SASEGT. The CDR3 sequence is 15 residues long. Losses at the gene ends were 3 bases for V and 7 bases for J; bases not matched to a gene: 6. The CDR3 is CASSDRTGGGNEQFF. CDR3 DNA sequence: TGTGCCAGCAGTGATAGGACAGGGGGGGGTAATGAGCAGTTCTTC.

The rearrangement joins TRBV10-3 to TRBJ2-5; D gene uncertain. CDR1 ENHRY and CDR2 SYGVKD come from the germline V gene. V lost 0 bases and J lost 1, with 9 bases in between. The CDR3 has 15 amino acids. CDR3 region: CAISESIGSQETQYF. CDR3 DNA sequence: TGTGCCATCAGTGAGTCGATCGGATCCCAAGAGACCCAGTACTTC.

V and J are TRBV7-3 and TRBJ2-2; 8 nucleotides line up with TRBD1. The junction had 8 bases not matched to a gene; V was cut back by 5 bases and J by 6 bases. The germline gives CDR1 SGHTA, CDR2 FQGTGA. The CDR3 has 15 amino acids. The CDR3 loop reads CASSRTGSVSGELFF. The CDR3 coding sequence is TGTGCCAGCAGCCGGACAGGGTCTGTTTCCGGGGAGCTGTTTTTT.

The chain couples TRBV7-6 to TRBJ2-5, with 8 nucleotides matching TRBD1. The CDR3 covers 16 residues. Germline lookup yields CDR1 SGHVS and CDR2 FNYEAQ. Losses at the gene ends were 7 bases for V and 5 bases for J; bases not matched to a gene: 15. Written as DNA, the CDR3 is TGTGCCAGCAACCCCCTGGGACAGGATAACTGGGAGACCCAGTACTTC. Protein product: CASNPLGQDNWETQYF.

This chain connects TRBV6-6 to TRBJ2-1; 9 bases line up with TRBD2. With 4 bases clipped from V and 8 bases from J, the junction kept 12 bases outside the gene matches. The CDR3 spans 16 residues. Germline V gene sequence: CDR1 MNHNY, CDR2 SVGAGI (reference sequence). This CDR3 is CASSSRTGTSLDEQFF. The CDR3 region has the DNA TGTGCCAGCAGTTCCCGCACGGGGACTAGCTTGGATGAGCAGTTCTTC.

As DNA, the CDR3 is TGTGCCAGCAGTTTACGGGGCACTGAAGCTTTCTTT. Its protein is CASSLRGTEAFF. This sequence joins TRBV27 and TRBJ1-1; D call uncertain. V lost 2 bases to trimming and J lost 4 bases, with 5 bases between them. CDR3 length: 12 amino acids. Germline lookup yields CDR1 MNHEY and CDR2 SMNVEV (reference sequence).

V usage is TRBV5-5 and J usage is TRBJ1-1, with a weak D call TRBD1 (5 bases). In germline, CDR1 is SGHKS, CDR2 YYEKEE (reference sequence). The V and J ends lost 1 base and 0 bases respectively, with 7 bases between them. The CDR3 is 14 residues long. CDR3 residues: CASSLRGVNTEAFF. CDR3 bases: TGTGCCAGCAGCTTGAGAGGGGTGAACACTGAAGCTTTCTTT.

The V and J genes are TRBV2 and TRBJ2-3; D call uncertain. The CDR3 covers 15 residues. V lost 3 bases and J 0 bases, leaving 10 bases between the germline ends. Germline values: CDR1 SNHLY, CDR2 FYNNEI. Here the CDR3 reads CASSDPGSSTDTQYF. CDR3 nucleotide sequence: TGTGCCAGCAGTGACCCCGGCAGCAGCACAGATACGCAGTATTTT. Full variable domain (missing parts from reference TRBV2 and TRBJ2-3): EPEVTQTPSHQVTQMGQEVILRCVPISNHLYFYWYRQILGQKVEFLVSFYNNEISEKSEIFDDQFSVERPDGSNFTLKIRSTKLEDSAMYFCASSDPGSSTDTQYFGPGTRLTVL.

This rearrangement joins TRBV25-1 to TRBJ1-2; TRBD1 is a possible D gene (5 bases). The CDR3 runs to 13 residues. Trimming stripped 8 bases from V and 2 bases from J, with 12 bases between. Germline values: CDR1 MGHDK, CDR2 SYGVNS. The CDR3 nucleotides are TGTGCCAGCTGGGGGACCCTGAACTATGGCTACACCTTC. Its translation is CASWGTLNYGYTF.

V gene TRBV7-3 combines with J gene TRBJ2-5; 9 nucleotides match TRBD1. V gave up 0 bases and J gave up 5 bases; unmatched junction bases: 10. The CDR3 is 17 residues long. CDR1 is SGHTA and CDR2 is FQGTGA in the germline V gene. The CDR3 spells CASSLTIGTGSGETQYF. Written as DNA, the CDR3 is TGTGCCAGCAGCTTAACGATTGGGACAGGGTCCGGGGAGACCCAGTACTTC. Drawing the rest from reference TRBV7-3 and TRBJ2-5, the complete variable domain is GAGVSQTPSNKVTEKGKYVELRCDPISGHTALYWYRQSLGQGPEFLIYFQGTGAADDSGLPNDRFFAVRPEGSVSTLKIQRTERGDSAVYLCASSLTIGTGSGETQYFGPGTRLLVL.